The clone carrying this T cell receptor (beta chain) turned up a few times. Its antigen is currently unknown. Specified time point: persistent/refractory GD, antithyroid drugs over 5 years with positive TRAb. PBMC-derived RNA was used for the TCR library. American Thyroid Association guidelines served as the basis for diagnosing Graves' disease. The CDR3 totals 15 residues. Per germline, CDR1 MDHEN and CDR2 SYDVKM. Losses at the gene ends were 6 bases for V and 3 bases for J; bases not matched to a gene: 4. This sample is part of a study of regulatory T cells in long-lasting Graves disease. Combining iRepertoire HTBI primers with Arm-PCR of CDR3 regions, the authors built TCR beta libraries. MiXCR, applied by TCRdb to the multiplex PCR reads, yields one record per CDR3 protein. The sample consists of over 350,000 distinct CDR3 sequences, less than 25% of them appearing once. Study-wide results and caveats: TCR diversity in persistent Graves' patients was below that of newly diagnosed ones. Newly diagnosed patients shared 750 to 1,000 public clonotypes; persistent patients shared about 2,500.

This specimen consisted of peripheral blood mononuclear cells (PBMCs), obtained when the disease was refractory, from a patient treated with antithyroid drugs. The receptor's source is a female donor with Graves disease. The chain combines TRBV28 with TRBJ2-1, with 11 nucleotides matching TRBD2. The CDR3 coding sequence is TGTGCCAGCAGCCCGGGACTAGCGGACTACAATGAGCAGTTCTTC. Translating gives CASSPGLADYNEQFF.